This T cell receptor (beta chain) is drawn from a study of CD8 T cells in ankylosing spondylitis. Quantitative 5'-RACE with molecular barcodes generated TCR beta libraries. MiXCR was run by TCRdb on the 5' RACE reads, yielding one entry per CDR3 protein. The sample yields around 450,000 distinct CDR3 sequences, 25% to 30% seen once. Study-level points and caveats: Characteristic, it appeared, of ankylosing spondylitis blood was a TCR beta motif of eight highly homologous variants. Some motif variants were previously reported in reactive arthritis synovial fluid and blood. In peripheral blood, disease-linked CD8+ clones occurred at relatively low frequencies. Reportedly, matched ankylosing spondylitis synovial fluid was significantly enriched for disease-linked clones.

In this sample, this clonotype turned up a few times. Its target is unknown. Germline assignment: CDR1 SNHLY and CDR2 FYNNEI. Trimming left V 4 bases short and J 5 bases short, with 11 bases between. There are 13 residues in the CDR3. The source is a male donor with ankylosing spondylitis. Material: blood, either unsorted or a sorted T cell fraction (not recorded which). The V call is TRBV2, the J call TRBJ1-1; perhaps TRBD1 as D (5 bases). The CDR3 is CASSGREGTEAFF. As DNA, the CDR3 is TGTGCCAGCAGTGGCCGGGAGGGGACTGAAGCTTTCTTT.